This is a list of T cell receptor beta chains from one sample in a study of cytomegalovirus exposure and HLA in healthy donors. Here immunoSEQ multiplex PCR was the method, and the copy in TCRdb shows in-frame clones only, minus some. The profile covers 150,000 to 200,000 clones, with approximately 85% appearing a single time and 2% to 2.5% taken by the ten largest. Input material: PBMCs. Receptors originate from a woman between 45 and 65 years old in good health and CMV-seronegative. Each CDR3 is given with its conserved first and last residue. The D gene is left open where the match is weak. Rows give clone size only sometimes, using once, few, many, or a class for an expanded clone.

cdr3_aa cdr3_nt v_call clone_size d_call j_call
CASTVPREPYEQYF TGTGCCAGCACCGTTCCGAGGGAACCCTACGAGCAGTACTTC TRBV28 few NA TRBJ2-7
CASSIGSNEQFF TGTGCCAGTAGTATAGGGAGCAATGAGCAGTTCTTC TRBV19 NA NA TRBJ2-1
CASSERLAGYNEQFF TGCGCCAGCAGCGAAAGACTAGCGGGGTACAATGAGCAGTTCTTC TRBV5-1 once TRBD2 TRBJ2-1
CASSSDTATGLIGTEAFF TGTGCCAGCAGCTCCGATACCGCGACAGGGTTGATCGGGACTGAAGCTTTCTTT TRBV13 NA TRBD1 TRBJ1-1
CASSLDGKLVWFF TGTGCCAGCAGCTTAGACGGGAAACTAGTATGGTTCTTC TRBV7-9 NA NA TRBJ2-1
CASSKGTGGETQYF TGCGCCAGCAGCAAAGGGACAGGGGGCGAGACCCAGTACTTC TRBV5-1 NA TRBD1 TRBJ2-5
CASSPRTGYSGANVLTF TGTGCCAGCAGCCCTCGGACAGGCTACTCTGGGGCCAACGTCCTGACTTTC TRBV7-9 NA TRBD1 TRBJ2-6
CASSGLAGGPSAYEQYF TGTGCCAGTAGTGGACTAGCGGGAGGGCCGTCAGCTTACGAGCAGTACTTC TRBV19 NA TRBD2 TRBJ2-7
CSVARQGPQGYTF TGCAGCGTTGCCCGTCAGGGCCCCCAAGGCTACACCTTC TRBV29-1 NA NA TRBJ1-2
CASRSQQGTEAFF TGCGCCAGCAGATCACAACAGGGAACTGAAGCTTTCTTT TRBV5-1 NA NA TRBJ1-1
CASSEVATYNEQFF TGCGCCAGCAGTGAGGTGGCCACCTACAATGAGCAGTTCTTC TRBV10-2 NA NA TRBJ2-1
CASSPSPGWSNEKLFF TGTGCCAGCAGTCCGTCCCCAGGGTGGTCTAATGAAAAACTGTTTTTT TRBV27 NA NA TRBJ1-4
CASSSAVQETQYF TGTGCCAGCAGCTCAGCGGTACAAGAGACCCAGTACTTC TRBV11-2 NA NA TRBJ2-5
CAWGTPQQFF TGTGCCTGGGGGACACCCCAGCAGTTCTTC TRBV30 NA NA TRBJ2-1
CATRTEGGQGPVDYGYTF TGTGCCACCAGAACGGAGGGGGGACAGGGACCCGTGGACTATGGCTACACCTTC TRBV15 NA TRBD1 TRBJ1-2
CASNRGLPAEAFF TGTGCCAGCAATAGGGGGTTACCGGCTGAAGCTTTCTTT TRBV28 NA NA TRBJ1-1
CASSQMGSSGLSYEQYF TGCGCCAGCAGCCAGATGGGGTCTAGCGGACTATCCTACGAGCAGTACTTC TRBV4-1 once TRBD2 TRBJ2-7
CASSFYRGGSYEQYF TGTGCCAGCAGCTTCTACAGGGGGGGTTCCTACGAGCAGTACTTC TRBV7-9 once NA TRBJ2-7
CAWSINRVRGEQYF TGTGCCTGGAGTATTAACAGGGTCCGGGGCGAGCAGTACTTC TRBV30 NA NA TRBJ2-7
CASSVSGDEANEKLFF TGTGCCAGCAGTGTTTCCGGGGATGAGGCTAATGAAAAACTGTTTTTT TRBV2 once NA TRBJ1-4
CASSSDRGPTDTQYF TGTGCCAGCAGCTCGGACAGGGGGCCAACAGATACGCAGTATTTT TRBV7-3 NA TRBD1 TRBJ2-3
CASTNTGELFF TGTGCCAGTACTAACACCGGGGAGCTGTTTTTT TRBV19 NA NA TRBJ2-2
CVSSPESTDTQYF TGCGTCAGCAGCCCCGAGAGCACAGATACGCAGTATTTT TRBV5-1 once NA TRBJ2-3
CASSALAAGDTQYF TGTGCCAGCAGCGCGCTAGCGGCGGGAGATACGCAGTATTTT TRBV9 once TRBD2 TRBJ2-3
CASSPKQGPSSGNTIYF TGTGCCAGCAGCCCTAAACAGGGCCCTAGCTCTGGAAACACCATATATTTT TRBV5-4 once NA TRBJ1-3